This is a list of T cell receptor beta chains from one sample in a study of vaccination and CD4 T cells after COVID-19. These receptors have no known antigen. TCRdb used MiXCR to reprocess the PCR reads, holding one entry per CDR3 protein. Of approximately 19,000 distinct CDR3 sequences in the sample, roughly two fifths were seen once. This specimen was CD4+ T cells from blood, cultured in vitro, taken after SARS-CoV-2 vaccination. All receptors derive from a human donor who had recovered from COVID-19. Each CDR3 is given with its conserved first and last residue. D genes are given only for firm matches. A row's size may be missing; if present it is once, few, many or a size class.

CDR3 length: 14; V gene: TRBV27; J gene: TRBJ2-3; D gene: -; clone size: -; CDR3 DNA: TGTGCCAGCCACTCCCCTACCCGCGAGGATACGCAGTATTTT; CDR3 protein: CASHSPTREDTQYF
CDR3 length: 15; V gene: TRBV7-2; J gene: TRBJ1-5; D gene: -; clone size: few; CDR3 DNA: TGTGCCAGCAGCTTATATCATGGCGGCAATCAGCCCCAGCATTTT; CDR3 protein: CASSLYHGGNQPQHF
CDR3 length: 16; V gene: TRBV3-1; J gene: TRBJ1-6; D gene: TRBD1; clone size: -; CDR3 DNA: TGTGCCAGCAAGGCAGGGGACAGGGGAGTTAATTCACCCCTCCACTTT; CDR3 protein: CASKAGDRGVNSPLHF
CDR3 length: 14; V gene: TRBV5-4; J gene: TRBJ1-2; D gene: -; clone size: -; CDR3 DNA: TGTGCCAGCAGCCCAGTGGATAATGACTATGGCTACACCTTC; CDR3 protein: CASSPVDNDYGYTF
CDR3 length: 16; V gene: TRBV6-2/TRBV6-3; J gene: TRBJ1-5; D gene: -; clone size: -; CDR3 DNA: TGTGCCAGCAGTTACCGGGGCGGCCGGAGCAATCAGCCCCAGCATTTT; CDR3 protein: CASSYRGGRSNQPQHF
CDR3 length: 13; V gene: TRBV12-3/TRBV12-4; J gene: TRBJ2-7; D gene: TRBD1; clone size: -; CDR3 DNA: TGTGCCAGCAGTAGACGGGACAGCTACGAGCAGTACTTC; CDR3 protein: CASSRRDSYEQYF
CDR3 length: 15; V gene: TRBV28; J gene: TRBJ1-5; D gene: -; clone size: few; CDR3 DNA: TGTGCCAGCAGGGGGGGAGGTAGGAGCAATCAGCCCCAGCATTTT; CDR3 protein: CASRGGGRSNQPQHF
CDR3 length: 14; V gene: TRBV6-2/TRBV6-3; J gene: TRBJ1-1; D gene: -; clone size: -; CDR3 DNA: TGTGCCAGCACGGAAGCGGGGTTTAACACTGAAGCTTTCTTT; CDR3 protein: CASTEAGFNTEAFF
CDR3 length: 16; V gene: TRBV20-1; J gene: TRBJ2-3; D gene: TRBD2; clone size: few; CDR3 DNA: TGCAGTGCGACGCCCGGACTAGCGGGAGTTCCAGATACGCAGTATTTT; CDR3 protein: CSATPGLAGVPDTQYF
CDR3 length: 14; V gene: TRBV9; J gene: TRBJ2-7; D gene: TRBD1; clone size: few; CDR3 DNA: TGTGCCAGCAGCGTAGGACAGGGGGCTCACGAGCAGTACTTC; CDR3 protein: CASSVGQGAHEQYF
CDR3 length: 14; V gene: TRBV11-3; J gene: TRBJ2-3; D gene: -; clone size: -; CDR3 DNA: TGTGCCAGCAGCTTTGTCTCAGCTACAGATACGCAGTATTTT; CDR3 protein: CASSFVSATDTQYF
CDR3 length: 14; V gene: TRBV12-2; J gene: TRBJ1-2; D gene: -; clone size: -; CDR3 DNA: TGTGCAAGTCGCTTAGTGTCGGGGATGGATGGCTACACCTTC; CDR3 protein: CASRLVSGMDGYTF
CDR3 length: 13; V gene: TRBV20-1; J gene: TRBJ1-5; D gene: TRBD1; clone size: few; CDR3 DNA: TGCAGTGCCGCACAGGGGGCGACCCAGCCCCAGCATTTT; CDR3 protein: CSAAQGATQPQHF
CDR3 length: 15; V gene: TRBV2; J gene: TRBJ1-1; D gene: TRBD1; clone size: -; CDR3 DNA: TGTGCCAGCTCTCGAGTGGGACAGCCGAACACTGAAGCTTTCTTT; CDR3 protein: CASSRVGQPNTEAFF
CDR3 length: 18; V gene: TRBV7-2; J gene: TRBJ2-2; D gene: TRBD2; clone size: few; CDR3 DNA: TGTGCCAGCAGCTTTATGACTAGCGGGAGGACTAACACCGGGGAGCTGTTTTTT; CDR3 protein: CASSFMTSGRTNTGELFF
CDR3 length: 13; V gene: TRBV6-1; J gene: TRBJ1-1; D gene: -; clone size: -; CDR3 DNA: TGTGCCAGCAGTGAACGGGGGAACACTGAAGCTTTCTTT; CDR3 protein: CASSERGNTEAFF
CDR3 length: 15; V gene: TRBV19; J gene: TRBJ2-7; D gene: TRBD1; clone size: -; CDR3 DNA: TGTGCCAGTAGCATTAATTCCGGGACAGGGAGAGAGCAGTACTTC; CDR3 protein: CASSINSGTGREQYF
CDR3 length: 15; V gene: TRBV7-3; J gene: TRBJ2-1; D gene: -; clone size: once; CDR3 DNA: TGTGCCAGCAGCTTAGGCCCAGGCTCCTACAATGAGCAGTTCTTC; CDR3 protein: CASSLGPGSYNEQFF
CDR3 length: 15; V gene: TRBV7-2; J gene: TRBJ2-1; D gene: -; clone size: -; CDR3 DNA: TGTGCCAGCAGCCGCCCCGCTAGTGAAAGAGATGAGCAGTTCTTC; CDR3 protein: CASSRPASERDEQFF
CDR3 length: 18; V gene: TRBV5-3; J gene: TRBJ1-5; D gene: TRBD1; clone size: -; CDR3 DNA: TGTGCCAGATCACAGGGGAACAATTCCATTAGGAGCAATCAGCCCCAGCATTTT; CDR3 protein: CARSQGNNSIRSNQPQHF
CDR3 length: 15; V gene: TRBV4-2; J gene: TRBJ1-6; D gene: TRBD1; clone size: few; CDR3 DNA: TGTGCCAGCAGCCAAGATGACAGGGTTAATTCACCCCTCCACTTT; CDR3 protein: CASSQDDRVNSPLHF
CDR3 length: 15; V gene: TRBV5-1; J gene: TRBJ1-1; D gene: TRBD1; clone size: -; CDR3 DNA: TGCGCCAGCAGCCGGGGACAGGGGTCTTACACTGAAGCTTTCTTT; CDR3 protein: CASSRGQGSYTEAFF
CDR3 length: 15; V gene: TRBV20-1; J gene: TRBJ2-2; D gene: TRBD2; clone size: -; CDR3 DNA: TGCAGTGCTAGAAGGCTAGCGGTCACCACCGGGGAGCTGTTTTTT; CDR3 protein: CSARRLAVTTGELFF
CDR3 length: 17; V gene: TRBV5-1; J gene: TRBJ2-4; D gene: -; clone size: -; CDR3 DNA: TGCGCCAGCAGCCCCAACCATAGCCCTGGGGCCAAAAACATTCAGTACTTC; CDR3 protein: CASSPNHSPGAKNIQYF
CDR3 length: 15; V gene: TRBV7-2; J gene: TRBJ1-1; D gene: TRBD1; clone size: few; CDR3 DNA: TGTGCCAGCAGCCCTACAGGGGATCGAGGGACTGAAGCTTTCTTT; CDR3 protein: CASSPTGDRGTEAFF
CDR3 length: 18; V gene: TRBV7-9; J gene: TRBJ2-1; D gene: TRBD2; clone size: once; CDR3 DNA: TGTGCCAGCAGCCTCGGACTAGCCCCGAGGTCGGGGGACAATGAGCAGTTCTTC; CDR3 protein: CASSLGLAPRSGDNEQFF